Shown below are 25 T cell receptor beta chains from a single sample sequenced in a study of regulatory T cells in long-lasting Graves disease (dated by TCRdb to 2020 to 2022). Library preparation was by multiplex PCR. Data came from an Illumina HiSeq 4000. CDR3 regions were amplified by Arm-PCR with iRepertoire HTBI primers to construct TCR beta libraries. In-frame beta chains were kept once TCRdb had trimmed the public reads at Q25 with fastp and called clones with MiXCR. Identical CDR3 proteins give one entry, which carries the most common genes and DNA. Counted in this sample were about 200,000 distinct CDR3 sequences; roughly 18% of them appeared once. Roughly a fifth of the sample rests with the top ten. The sample's time point label, decoded: newly diagnosed GD, antithyroid drugs for less than 3 months. RNA was extracted from PBMCs in TRIzol for both TCR sequencing and RNA sequencing. Sequencing was performed on peripheral blood mononuclear cells (PBMCs), taken at new diagnosis, from a patient treated with antithyroid drugs. The source is a female donor with Graves disease.

The chain is built from TRBV6-2 or TRBV6-3 and TRBJ2-1; 11 bases fit TRBD1. Germline CDR1 MNHEY, CDR2 SVGEGT. Trimming at V came to 5 bases and at J to 7 bases, leaving 7 bases not matched to a gene. This CDR3 is built from 15 residues. The CDR3 DNA reads TGTGCCAGCAGTCGCACGGGACAGGGGGTGAATGAGCAGTTCTTC. Translation gives CASSRTGQGVNEQFF.

This clonotype was picked up a small number of times. This rearrangement joins TRBV4-2 to TRBJ1-3; D unresolved. CDR3 length equals 14 residues. Trimming cost V 0 bases and J 4 bases, with 7 bases left between them. Germline V gene data show CDR1 as LGHNA and CDR2 as YNFKEQ. The CDR3 loop reads CASSQEVVGNTIYF. The CDR3 DNA sequence: TGTGCCAGCAGCCAAGAGGTGGTAGGAAACACCATATATTTT.

This clonotype was recorded at least ten times. This sequence joins TRBV27 and TRBJ1-2, with TRBD1 as a possible D gene (5 bases). The ends were cut back, 2 bases at V and 5 bases at J, with 12 bases in the middle. CDR3 size: 14 residues. CDR1 is MNHEY, CDR2 SMNVEV, per germline (reference sequence). This CDR3 is CASSLQGSLYGYTF. The CDR3 nucleotides read TGTGCCAGCAGTTTACAGGGAAGCTTGTATGGCTACACCTTC.

This clonotype was picked up many times. V is TRBV12-5 and J is TRBJ2-5; 9 nucleotides agree with TRBD1. The CDR3 has 14 amino acids. The V gene's germline CDR1 is LGHNT and CDR2 FRNRAP. J was trimmed by 5 bases and V by 5 bases; bases with no gene match: 6. The CDR3 reads CASGPTGGEETQYF. The DNA for the CDR3 is TGTGCTAGTGGTCCGACAGGGGGTGAGGAGACCCAGTACTTC.

This clonotype was seen repeatedly, ten times or more. The chain has TRBV2 and TRBJ1-4, with 7 bases fitting TRBD1. V lost 8 bases to trimming and J lost 4 bases; unmatched junction nucleotides: 4. The V gene's germline CDR1 is SNHLY and CDR2 FYNNEI. This CDR3 comprises 13 residues. CDR3 amino acids: CASQDRSNEKLFF. Written as DNA, the CDR3 is TGTGCCAGCCAGGACAGGAGTAATGAAAAACTGTTTTTT.

This clonotype was counted at least ten times. The chain has TRBV7-9 and TRBJ1-1, with TRBD1 identical over 7 bases. Unmatched junction bases numbered 13, after V lost 7 bases and J lost 5 bases. Germline values: CDR1 SEHNR, CDR2 FQNEAQ (reference sequence). The CDR3 runs 15 residues. Here the CDR3 reads CASTVRETGKTEAFF. CDR3 bases: TGTGCCAGCACCGTACGGGAGACAGGGAAGACTGAAGCTTTCTTT.

This clonotype was seen at least ten times. The rearrangement uses TRBV20-1 and TRBJ1-5; 7 bases align to TRBD1. This CDR3 has 15 residues. V lost 2 bases and J lost 4; bases outside the gene matches: 8. Per the germline V gene, CDR1 is DFQATT and CDR2 is SNEGSKA (reference sequence). The CDR3 loop is CSARMTGTANQPQHF. CDR3 DNA: TGCAGTGCTAGAATGACCGGGACAGCGAATCAGCCCCAGCATTTT.

In its sample, this clonotype was seen many times. The J gene is TRBJ1-1, the V gene TRBV30; D is perhaps TRBD1 (5 bases). V was cut by 3 bases and J by 0 bases, with 8 bases left in between. This CDR3 region has 13 residues. Per the germline V gene, CDR1 is GTSNPN and CDR2 is SVGIG (reference sequence). For the CDR3, the DNA is TGTGCCTGGAGAAGGGGATTGAACACTGAAGCTTTCTTT. It encodes CAWRRGLNTEAFF.

This clonotype was counted many times. J is TRBJ2-1 and V is TRBV11-2, with D perhaps being TRBD1 or TRBD2 (5 bases each). The germline V gene encodes CDR1 SGHAT and CDR2 FQNNGV. This CDR3 spans 16 amino acids. Trimming removed 4 bases from V and 4 bases from J, with 17 bases in between. The chain's CDR3 is CASSSPGSAGYNEQFF. In nucleotides, the CDR3 is TGTGCCAGCAGCTCGCCAGGGAGCGCCGGATACAATGAGCAGTTCTTC.

This clonotype has ten or more counts. The chain couples TRBV6-1 to TRBJ1-4; D ambiguous. V was pared by 6 bases and J by 6 bases, with 20 bases between. The CDR3 has 16 residues. Germline CDR1 MNHNS, CDR2 SASEGT. In nucleotides, the CDR3 is TGTGCCAGCAGATCGTTACTGTCGAACTTTTATGAAAAACTGTTTTTT. This encodes CASRSLLSNFYEKLFF.

Ten or more counts support this clonotype. The V call is TRBV30, the J call TRBJ2-7; D remains ambiguous. V gave up 1 base and J gave up 5 bases, with 15 bases separating them. The CDR3 loop spans 14 amino acids. The germline V gene encodes CDR1 GTSNPN and CDR2 SVGIG (reference sequence). Here the CDR3 reads CAWSGVDGFNEQYF. For the CDR3, the DNA is TGTGCCTGGAGTGGGGTAGACGGTTTCAACGAGCAGTACTTC.

This clonotype was seen many times. The chain recombines TRBV12-3 or TRBV12-4 with TRBJ2-7, with D possibly being TRBD1 (6 bases). The CDR3 covers 13 residues. The germline V and J ends were trimmed by 5 bases and 5 bases, with 13 bases remaining between them. The CDR3 is CASSIQGSDEQYF. In nucleotides, the CDR3 is TGTGCCAGCAGTATACAGGGCAGCGACGAGCAGTACTTC.

There are many counts of this clonotype. A single base separates this from a much larger clone, so it may be a read error. This sequence joins TRBV11-2 and TRBJ1-1; D is unclear. The CDR3 spans 17 residues. CDR1 SGHAT and CDR2 FQNNGV come from the germline V gene. V gave up 2 bases and J gave up 0 bases, with 16 bases separating them. The CDR3 DNA reads as TGTGCCAGCAGCTTAAACCCCCTACAACAGCTGAACACTGAAGCTTTCTTT. Protein sequence: CASSLNPLQQLNTEAFF.

The chain carries TRBV6-1 and TRBJ2-7; D remains ambiguous. Trimming stripped 7 bases from V and 3 bases from J, with 7 bases between. Germline V gives CDR1 MNHNS, CDR2 SASEGT. The CDR3 sequence is 11 residues long. DNA of the CDR3: TGTGCCAGCAATGCGTTCTACGAGCAGTACTTC. Translation: CASNAFYEQYF.

The table lists this clonotype with many counts. This chain joins TRBV28 and TRBJ2-5; 7 positions match TRBD1. Germline CDR1 reads MDHEN; CDR2 reads SYDVKM. The CDR3 sequence is 17 residues long. V shed 3 bases and J 4 bases; nucleotides not matched to a gene: 14. CDR3 region: CASSFTRDRPNRETQYF. The CDR3 DNA follows: TGTGCCAGCAGTTTTACCCGGGACAGACCGAACCGAGAGACCCAGTACTTC.

In its sample, this clonotype was seen once. The chain carries TRBV2 and TRBJ2-7, with 16 bases fitting TRBD2. CDR1 is SNHLY and CDR2 is FYNNEI in the germline V gene. CDR3 size: 18 residues. V lost 8 bases to trimming and J lost 4 bases; unmatched junction nucleotides: 14. CDR3 DNA sequence: TGTGCCAGCCCTACTATAGGGACTAGCGGGAGGGCCGGGTACGAGCAGTACTTC. Its protein product is CASPTIGTSGRAGYEQYF.

In its sample, this clonotype was seen many times. This rearrangement joins TRBV9 to TRBJ2-7; the D is unclear. CDR1 and CDR2 from the germline V gene are SGDLS and YYNGEE. The CDR3 is 11 residues long. V lost 7 bases and J lost 3, with 8 bases in between. The DNA for the CDR3 is TGTGCCAGCGCCCCCCACTACGAGCAGTACTTC. It translates to CASAPHYEQYF.

CDR3: CASSVLRTTYEQYV. The CDR3 DNA reads TGTGCCAGCAGTGTTTTGAGGACAACCTACGAGCAGTACGTC. The rearrangement joins TRBV6-1 to TRBJ2-7; possible D gene TRBD1, 5 bases. Germline loops: CDR1 MNHNS, CDR2 SASEGT. Trimming took off 4 bases at V and 2 bases at J, with 12 bases between the two ends. The CDR3 spans 14 residues.

This clonotype was observed at least ten times. V and J are TRBV2 and TRBJ2-1; D could derive from TRBD1 or TRBD2 (5 bases each). In germline, CDR1 is SNHLY, CDR2 FYNNEI. Trimming took 7 bases from V and 5 from J, leaving 15 bases between them. This CDR3 spans 14 amino acids. CDR3 residues: CASKGELGDNEQFF. For the CDR3, the DNA is TGTGCCAGCAAGGGAGAATTGGGGGACAATGAGCAGTTCTTC.

The V call is TRBV6-1, the J call TRBJ2-7, with D hard to call. Germline loops: CDR1 MNHNS, CDR2 SASEGT. Trimming left V 2 bases short and J 2 bases short, with 7 bases between. The CDR3 contains 13 residues. The CDR3 spells CASSESEAYEQYF. CDR3 nucleotide sequence: TGTGCCAGCAGTGAAAGTGAGGCCTACGAGCAGTACTTC.

This clonotype appeared many times. The chain employs TRBV7-8 and TRBJ1-4, with D tentatively TRBD1 (5 bases). The V end lost 4 bases, the J end lost 1 base, and 13 bases lay between the germline ends. This CDR3 is 16 amino acids long. The germline CDR1 and CDR2 sequences are SGHVS and FQNEAQ. In DNA, the CDR3 is TGTGCCAGCAGCTGGTCAGGGAGGGGAACTAATGAAAAACTGTTTTTT. Protein: CASSWSGRGTNEKLFF. Together with reference TRBV7-8 and TRBJ1-4, the CDR3 gives the full variable domain: GAGVSQSPRYKVAKRGQDVALRCDPISGHVSLFWYQQALGQGPEFLTYFQNEAQLDKSGLPSDRFFAERPEGSVSTLKIQRTQQEDSAVYLCASSWSGRGTNEKLFFGSGTQLSVL.

This clonotype was counted many times. The chain carries TRBV5-5 and TRBJ2-1, with D possibly being TRBD1 (7 bases). Trimming cost V 0 bases and J 11 bases, with 18 bases left between them. The germline CDR1 and CDR2 sequences are SGHKS and YYEKEE (reference sequence). CDR3 length equals 15 residues. CDR3 region: CASSLDTEGARKQFF. The CDR3 bases are TGTGCCAGCAGCTTGGATACGGAGGGGGCTCGTAAGCAGTTCTTC.

This clonotype has more than one count but fewer than ten. One end of the junction varies from germline; a read error may be responsible. V and J are TRBV6-5 and TRBJ1-1, with a weak D call TRBD1 (5 bases). Germline V gene sequence: CDR1 MNHEY, CDR2 SVGAGI. The length of the CDR3 is 12 residues. This CDR3 is CASGYGGTEAFF. CDR3 in DNA: TGTGCCAGCGGTTACGGCGGGACCGAAGCTTTCTTT.

The sample holds many counts of this clonotype. This rearrangement joins TRBV2 to TRBJ2-2; a possible D gene is TRBD2 (6 bases). Germline V CDR1 and CDR2: SNHLY, FYNNEI. The CDR3 is 15 amino acids. Deletions cut 1 base from V and 2 bases from J, with 8 bases between. The CDR3 DNA reads TGTGCCAGCAGTGAAGGGAGGGGTAACACCGGGGAGCTGTTTTTT. Its protein is CASSEGRGNTGELFF.

This clonotype was recorded at least ten times. The rearrangement uses TRBV18 and TRBJ1-6, with D tentatively TRBD1 (5 bases). The V end lost 0 bases, the J end lost 9 bases, and 9 bases lay between the germline ends. The germline V gene has CDR1 KGHSH and CDR2 LQKENI. This CDR3 spans 14 amino acids. The CDR3 region is CASSPPGGRSPLHF. Written as DNA, the CDR3 is TGTGCCAGCTCACCACCGGGGGGACGTTCACCCCTCCACTTT.